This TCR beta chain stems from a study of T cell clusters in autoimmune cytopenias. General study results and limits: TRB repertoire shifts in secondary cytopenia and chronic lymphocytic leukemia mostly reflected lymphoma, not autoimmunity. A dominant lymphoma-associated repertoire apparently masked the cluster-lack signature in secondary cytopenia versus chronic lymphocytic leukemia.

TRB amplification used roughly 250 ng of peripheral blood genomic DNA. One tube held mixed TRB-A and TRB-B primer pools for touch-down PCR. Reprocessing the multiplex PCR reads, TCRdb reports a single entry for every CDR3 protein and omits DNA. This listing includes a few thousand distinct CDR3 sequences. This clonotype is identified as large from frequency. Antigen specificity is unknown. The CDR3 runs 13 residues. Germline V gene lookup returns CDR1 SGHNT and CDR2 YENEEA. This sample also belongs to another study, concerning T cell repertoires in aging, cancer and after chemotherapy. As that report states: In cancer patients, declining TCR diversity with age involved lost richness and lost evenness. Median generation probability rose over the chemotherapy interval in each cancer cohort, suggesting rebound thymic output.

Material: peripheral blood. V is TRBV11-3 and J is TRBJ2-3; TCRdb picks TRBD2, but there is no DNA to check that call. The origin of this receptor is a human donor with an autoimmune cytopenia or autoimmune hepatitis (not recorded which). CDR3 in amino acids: CASSLEAGDTQYF.